This T cell receptor beta chain was identified during a study of vaccination effects on CD4 cells after COVID-19. In the study overall: Post-vaccine sampling took place a median of 72 days after the second dose.

The junction had 6 bases not matched to a gene; V was cut back by 4 bases and J by 4 bases. CDR1 SGHTA and CDR2 FQGTGA come from the germline V gene. The CDR3 consists of 16 residues. Data came from immunoSEQ multiplex PCR; TCRdb stores just in-frame clones and leaves some out. The data show some 61,000 clones, 76% seen once. Antigen-specific CD4+ T cells were expanded with viral peptide pools in the ViraFEST assay before sequencing. At the end of around eleven days of culture, CD4+ T cells were isolated. Vaccination of participants consisted of two doses of either the BNT162b2 or mRNA-1273 vaccine. Notes on this clone: Its matching antigen is unknown.

The chain is built from TRBV7-3 and TRBJ2-5; TRBD2 matches 13 bases. This sequence originates from a human donor who received a COVID-19 vaccine. Here the sequenced sample was CD4+ T cells from PBMCs cultured with HCoV-OC43 spike peptides, taken after COVID-19 vaccination. Noted subset: HCoV-OC43 spike overlapping peptide pool stimulation. The CDR3 loop is CASSWGLAGRGETQYF. CDR3 nucleotide sequence: TGTGCCAGCAGCTGGGGACTAGCGGGGCGGGGAGAGACCCAGTACTTC.